This TCR beta chain was found in a study of technical replicates of blood from four donors. In its sample, this clone was seen once. Germline CDR1 and CDR2: MNHNY and SVGAGI (reference sequence). This CDR3 has 16 amino acids. V was pared by 5 bases and J by 1 base, with 14 bases between. Only in-frame clones appear in the TCRdb table, and some are missing; sequencing was by immunoSEQ multiplex PCR. Of approximately 82,000 clones listed, under 96% are singletons. V and J are TRBV6-6 and TRBJ2-2; a possible D gene is TRBD2 (7 bases). This clonotype was obtained from a human donor in good health. Sequenced: T cells isolated from PBMCs. CDR3 sequence (DNA): TGTGCCAGCAGTCCGAGGGGGGGGCAGAACACCGGGGAGCTGTTTTTT. As protein: CASSPRGGQNTGELFF.